A single sample gave rise to the 25 T cell receptor beta chains below, sequenced in a study of T-cell reconstitution after alpha-beta-depleted transplantation in children. Researchers prepared the TCRbeta library using unique molecular identifiers, the study reports. Each CDR3 protein is one row after TCRdb ran MiXCR on the PCR reads. This table holds 250,000 to 300,000 distinct CDR3 sequences, about 7.3% found once. Study observations and caveats: Diversity and T-cell counts at one year after transplant derived mostly from new T cells.

Which antigens these TCRs recognize remains unknown. Sequences were derived from peripheral blood, sampled 360 days after TCRalphabeta/CD19-depleted stem cell transplant. The source of these receptors is a female patient aged 2 to 10 who had a stem cell transplant for Fanconi anemia, so the T cells may come from the graft donor.

This clonotype was found a few times. The genes are TRBV7-9 and TRBJ2-5, with 14 bases matching TRBD2. The germline gives CDR1 SEHNR, CDR2 FQNEAQ (reference sequence). The CDR3 consists of 17 residues. Trimming took 5 bases from V and 4 from J; bases not matched to a gene: 9. The CDR3 spells CASSPGTSGGSAETQYF. CDR3 nucleotide sequence: TGTGCCAGCAGCCCCGGGACTAGCGGGGGTTCCGCAGAGACCCAGTACTTC.

Many counts were recorded for this clonotype. The chain recombines TRBV7-2 with TRBJ1-3, with 8 bases lining up with TRBD1. Per germline, CDR1 SGHTA and CDR2 FQGNSA. The CDR3 is 16 amino acids. V gave up 3 bases and J gave up 0 bases; unmatched junction bases: 4. CDR3: CASSFGQGSSGNTIYF. The CDR3 nucleotides read TGTGCCAGCAGCTTCGGACAGGGCAGCTCTGGAAACACCATATATTTT.

Ten or more counts support this clonotype. The rearrangement uses TRBV18 and TRBJ2-5, with unresolved D. V shed 0 bases and J shed 3 bases, with 11 bases lying between them. Germline lookup yields CDR1 KGHSH and CDR2 LQKENI. The CDR3 consists of 15 residues. The CDR3 protein is CASSPPMLGEETQYF. DNA of the CDR3: TGTGCCAGCTCACCACCGATGTTGGGCGAAGAGACCCAGTACTTC.

This clonotype was picked up a small number of times. The CDR3 sequence is CASSLGAGSTEAFF. The CDR3 DNA sequence: TGTGCCAGCAGCTTAGGGGCAGGGAGTACTGAAGCTTTCTTT. The chain joins TRBV11-2 to TRBJ1-1; D may be TRBD1 (5 bases). Germline CDR1 is SGHAT and CDR2 is FQNNGV. This CDR3 is built from 14 residues. With 1 base removed from V and 5 bases from J, the gap between germline ends came to 11 bases.

This clonotype was detected only a few times. The chain combines TRBV18 with TRBJ2-4; D is ambiguous. CDR3 length equals 19 residues. Germline CDR1 reads KGHSH; CDR2 reads LQKENI. V was pared by 0 bases and J by 0 bases, with 18 bases between. CDR3 region: CASSPPFQENGLAKNIQYF. In nucleotides, the CDR3 is TGTGCCAGCTCACCACCCTTCCAGGAGAATGGGTTAGCCAAAAACATTCAGTACTTC.

This clonotype was seen many times. This chain connects TRBV29-1 to TRBJ2-7; 7 nucleotides align to TRBD2. V shed 6 bases, J shed 3 bases, and the junction held 8 bases outside the gene matches. CDR1 is SQVTM and CDR2 is ANQGSEA in the germline V gene. The CDR3 sequence is 13 residues long. This CDR3 is CSVGGLGIYEQYF. The CDR3, as DNA: TGCAGCGTGGGGGGGTTAGGGATCTACGAGCAGTACTTC.

This clonotype was counted at least ten times. This chain's CDR3 is CAISGDGLLNEQFF. The CDR3, as DNA: TGTGCCATCAGTGGAGACGGTTTACTCAATGAGCAGTTCTTC. This sequence joins TRBV10-3 and TRBJ2-1; D gene unclear. Deletions cut 4 bases from V and 6 bases from J, with 13 bases between. The CDR3 runs 14 residues. From germline, CDR1 is ENHRY and CDR2 SYGVKD.

This clonotype was counted ten times or more. The chain is built from TRBV21-1 and TRBJ2-7; TRBD1 is taken as the D call from the table, unchecked against the DNA. TRBV21-1 is tagged as a pseudogene. The CDR3 covers 19 residues. DNA for the CDR3: TGTGCCAGCAGCAAAGGGGTCTCCGAGGGGTTCTCCGGCTCCTACGAGCAGTACTTC. As protein: CASSKGVSEGFSGSYEQYF.

The genes are TRBV6-5 and TRBJ2-7; the D is unclear. V was clipped by 2 bases and J by 4 bases, with 15 bases between them. The CDR3 has 15 amino acids. Germline CDR1 and CDR2: MNHEY and SVGAGI. CDR3 loop: CASSYRTPGFYEQYF. CDR3 nucleotides: TGTGCCAGCAGTTACCGAACCCCCGGGTTTTACGAGCAGTACTTC.

This clonotype was counted ten times or more. Here the CDR3 DNA reads TGCGCCAGCAGCCCGAGACAGGGTATGGGTACCGGGGAGCTGTTTTTT. It codes for CASSPRQGMGTGELFF. V and J are TRBV10-2 and TRBJ2-2; 7 nucleotides agree with TRBD1. V shed 6 bases, J shed 5 bases, and the junction held 12 bases outside the gene matches. CDR3 length: 16 amino acids. Germline V gene sequence: CDR1 WSHSY, CDR2 SAAADI.

The CDR3 here is CASSSPGSGGAVSYEQYF. CDR3 DNA sequence: TGTGCCAGCAGTTCCCCGGGTAGCGGGGGGGCCGTCTCCTACGAGCAGTACTTC. The chain combines TRBV28 with TRBJ2-7; 11 nucleotides match TRBD2. V lost 4 bases to trimming and J lost 0 bases; unmatched junction nucleotides: 11. Germline loops: CDR1 MDHEN, CDR2 SYDVKM. CDR3 length: 18 amino acids.

This clonotype was recorded a few times. The V call is TRBV6-5, the J call TRBJ1-1; 8 bases line up with TRBD1. The V segment lost 4 bases and the J segment 4 bases; nucleotides outside the gene matches: 11. The CDR3 runs to 16 residues. CDR1 is MNHEY and CDR2 is SVGAGI in the germline V gene. The CDR3 loop is CASSSTPTGVGTEAFF. The CDR3 region has the DNA TGTGCCAGCAGTTCTACCCCGACAGGGGTGGGCACTGAAGCTTTCTTT.

This clonotype was seen repeatedly, ten times or more. The genes are TRBV29-1 and TRBJ2-5, with D hard to call. Germline loops: CDR1 SQVTM, CDR2 ANQGSEA. V gave up 2 bases and J gave up 0 bases, with 10 bases separating them. This CDR3 has 14 amino acids. The CDR3 sequence is CSVERWADQETQYF. For the CDR3, the DNA is TGCAGCGTTGAACGGTGGGCAGACCAAGAGACCCAGTACTTC.

This clonotype was counted at least ten times. Sequence at one end of the junction differs from germline and may be a read error. This chain joins TRBV28 and TRBJ1-1; 8 bases match TRBD1. Per germline, CDR1 MDHEN and CDR2 SYDVKM. This CDR3 is built from 14 residues. The DNA of the CDR3 is TGTGCCAGCAGCGAAAGGCCCCAGGGGGCGCGGGTTAAATTT. Protein: CASSERPQGARVKF.

This clonotype was detected ten times or more. The V call is TRBV5-1, the J call TRBJ2-1, with D perhaps assigned TRBD1 or TRBD2 (6 bases each). The CDR3 covers 16 residues. Germline CDR1 is SGHRS and CDR2 is YFSETQ. Trimming stripped 6 bases from V and 0 bases from J, with 16 bases between. In DNA form, the CDR3 reads TGCGCCAGCAAGGGGGGACTCCCGAGCTCCTACAATGAGCAGTTCTTC. Its protein is CASKGGLPSSYNEQFF.

The rearrangement uses TRBV28 and TRBJ1-5; D gene unclear. The CDR3 is 15 amino acids. The V end was cut by 2 bases, the J end by 2 bases, with 10 bases between. Germline-derived CDR1 and CDR2 are MDHEN and SYDVKM. The CDR3 sequence: CASSLSGFGNQPQHF. Here the CDR3 DNA reads TGTGCCAGCAGTTTAAGTGGTTTCGGCAATCAGCCCCAGCATTTT.

Many counts were recorded for this clonotype. This CDR3 is CASSLQNGHLFF. The CDR3 nucleotides are TGTGCCAGCAGTTTACAGAACGGACACCTGTTTTTT. The J gene is TRBJ1-4, the V gene TRBV28; tentative D call: TRBD1 (5 bases). CDR3 length: 12 amino acids. V was cut by 2 bases and J by 14 bases, with 12 bases left in between. The V gene's germline CDR1 is MDHEN and CDR2 SYDVKM. Based on the CDR3 plus reference TRBV28 and TRBJ1-4, the full variable domain is DVKVTQSSRYLVKRTGEKVFLECVQDMDHENMFWYRQDPGLGLRLIYFSYDVKMKEKGDIPEGYSVSREKKERFSLILESASTNQTSMYLCASSLQNGHLFFGSGTQLSVL.

The chain combines TRBV28 with TRBJ2-7; TRBD1 might be the D (5 bases). Germline values: CDR1 MDHEN, CDR2 SYDVKM. The CDR3 extends over 15 amino acids. V was shortened by 5 bases and J by 3 bases, with 17 bases between the two germline ends. The CDR3 region has the DNA TGTGCCAGCAGTCTCCGCCAATCAGGGTTCTACGAGCAGTACTTC. Translated: CASSLRQSGFYEQYF. The full variable domain, completed using reference TRBV28 and TRBJ2-7, is DVKVTQSSRYLVKRTGEKVFLECVQDMDHENMFWYRQDPGLGLRLIYFSYDVKMKEKGDIPEGYSVSREKKERFSLILESASTNQTSMYLCASSLRQSGFYEQYFGPGTRLTVT.

This clonotype was counted at least ten times. This chain links TRBV5-4 with TRBJ2-3, with TRBD1 as a possible D gene (5 bases). V lost 4 bases and J 4 bases, leaving 10 bases between the germline ends. The CDR3 contains 13 residues. The germline CDR1 and CDR2 sequences are SGHNT and YYREEE (reference sequence). CDR3 loop: CASSAQGADTQYF. The CDR3, as DNA: TGTGCCAGCAGCGCTCAGGGCGCAGATACGCAGTATTTT.

The chain recombines TRBV20-1 with TRBJ1-4; a possible D gene is TRBD1 (5 bases). This CDR3 is 13 amino acids long. V lost 5 bases to trimming and J lost 7 bases, with 14 bases between them. The germline gives CDR1 DFQATT, CDR2 SNEGSKA (reference sequence). The CDR3 spells CSADRTGTEKLFF. The CDR3 DNA reads as TGCAGTGCTGATAGAACAGGAACTGAAAAACTGTTTTTT.

In its sample, this clonotype was seen once. V gene TRBV27 combines with J gene TRBJ2-7, with D possibly called TRBD1 or TRBD2 (5 bases each). The ends were cut back, 0 bases at V and 2 bases at J, with 5 bases in the middle. Germline V gene sequence: CDR1 MNHEY, CDR2 SMNVEV (reference sequence). The CDR3 is made up of 13 amino acids. Written as DNA, the CDR3 is TGTGCCAGCAGTTTATCGGGACCCTACGAGCAGTACGTC. Translated, it gives CASSLSGPYEQYV.

This clonotype has at least ten counts. V gene TRBV6-2 or TRBV6-3 combines with J gene TRBJ2-4; no clear D. Trimming left V 7 bases short and J 6 bases short, with 13 bases between. CDR1 MNHEY and CDR2 SVGEGT come from the germline V gene. The CDR3 is 13 amino acids. As DNA, the CDR3 is TGTGCCAGCACCCCCGGATACTTAAACATTCAGTACTTC. Protein product: CASTPGYLNIQYF.

This clonotype was counted ten times or more. This chain links TRBV12-3 or TRBV12-4 with TRBJ1-2; possible D gene TRBD1, 6 bases. The CDR3 consists of 15 residues. Trimming took off 8 bases at V and 4 bases at J, with 20 bases between the two ends. The CDR3: CASQPGHSALYGYTF. The CDR3 bases are TGTGCCAGCCAACCGGGACACTCCGCACTCTATGGCTACACCTTC.

This clonotype occurred a few times. The CDR3 region is CASSLGTGLSYEQYF. The CDR3 DNA follows: TGTGCCAGCAGCTTGGGGACGGGGCTTTCCTACGAGCAGTACTTC. The rearrangement uses TRBV7-3 and TRBJ2-7; D may correspond to TRBD1 or TRBD2 (5 bases each). This CDR3 spans 15 amino acids. Trimming left V 3 bases short and J 1 base short, with 13 bases between. CDR1 is SGHTA, CDR2 FQGTGA, per germline.

For the CDR3, the DNA is TGTGCCAGCAGCTATAGCGGGGCCTACGAGCAGTACGTC. Its translation: CASSYSGAYEQYV. This chain uses TRBV28 with TRBJ2-7; TRBD2 matches at 8 bases. Germline CDR1 MDHEN, CDR2 SYDVKM. Losses at the gene ends were 6 bases for V and 2 bases for J; bases not matched to a gene: 3. The CDR3 loop spans 13 amino acids.